This is a list of T cell receptor beta chains from one sample in a study of blood T cell repertoires in COVID-19. Sequencing was performed with immunoSEQ multiplex PCR; in TCRdb, only in-frame clones are kept and a portion is missing. The sample lists about 190,000 clones; approximately 84% were seen once. Material for sequencing was PBMCs or T cells enriched from blood (not recorded which). Receptors were obtained from a woman aged 25 to 45 who had recovered from COVID-19. CDR3s include the opening cysteine and the closing phenylalanine or tryptophan. A D gene is named only where the DNA matches it firmly. Rows may omit the clone size; those that give it use once, few, many or a size class.

TRBD2	TRBJ2-1	TRBV19	.	CASSIPALAGGPIYNEQFF	TGTGCCAGTAGTATTCCAGCACTAGCGGGGGGGCCGATCTACAATGAGCAGTTCTTC
.	TRBJ2-1	TRBV6-5	.	CASNRNEQFF	TGTGCCAGCAACCGGAATGAGCAGTTCTTC
.	TRBJ2-3	TRBV9	.	CASSVAAGGSTDTQYF	TGTGCCAGCAGCGTAGCTGCGGGTGGGAGCACAGATACGCAGTATTTT
TRBD1	TRBJ1-4	TRBV6-5	.	CASSGGQGKEKLFF	TGTGCCAGCAGCGGGGGACAGGGGAAAGAAAAACTGTTTTTT
TRBD2	TRBJ2-3	TRBV3-1/TRBV3-2	.	CASSQAVGGNTDTQYF	TGTGCCAGCAGCCAAGCTGTGGGGGGGAACACAGATACGCAGTATTTT
.	TRBJ2-1	TRBV6-5	.	CASSYRGLYEQFF	TGTGCCAGCAGTTACAGGGGCTTATATGAGCAGTTCTTC
.	TRBJ1-2	TRBV7-2	few	CASSPSLRAGRYTF	TGTGCCAGCAGCCCAAGCCTCCGGGCGGGTCGCTACACCTTC
.	TRBJ2-4	TRBV18	.	CASSPTVVALSF	TGTGCCAGCTCACCAACGGTGGTAGCGCTTTCCTTC
.	TRBJ1-2	TRBV25-1	.	CASSGHVSGGGYTF	TGTGCCAGCAGTGGACATGTCTCCGGGGGTGGCTACACCTTC
.	TRBJ1-1	TRBV28	.	CPNSTRRVTEAFF	TGTCCCAACTCTACTAGGAGGGTTACTGAAGCTTTCTTT
.	TRBJ1-2	TRBV9	.	CASSPPQNYGYTF	TGTGCCAGCTCCCCCCCCCAAAACTATGGCTACACCTTC
.	TRBJ2-1	TRBV13	.	CASSLNLGGAVYNEQFF	TGTGCCAGCAGCTTAAATTTAGGGGGGGCGGTTTACAATGAGCAGTTCTTC
.	TRBJ1-1	TRBV6-5	once	CASGRASTEAFF	TGTGCCAGCGGCAGGGCGAGCACTGAAGCTTTCTTT
TRBD1	TRBJ1-3	TRBV4-1	few	CASSQERQGHSGNTIYF	TGCGCCAGCAGCCAAGAGCGACAGGGCCACTCTGGAAACACCATATATTTT
TRBD2	TRBJ2-1	TRBV7-3	.	CASSPAQLAGYNEQFF	TGTGCCAGCAGCCCCGCCCAACTAGCGGGGTACAATGAGCAGTTCTTC
.	TRBJ1-2	TRBV29-1	few	CSVEAGGNYGYTF	TGCAGCGTTGAAGCGGGAGGGAACTATGGCTACACCTTC
TRBD1	TRBJ1-5	TRBV6-5	.	CASREGQGFGQPQHF	TGTGCCAGCAGGGAGGGACAGGGGTTTGGTCAGCCCCAGCATTTT
.	TRBJ2-5	TRBV10-3	.	CAIQADYQETQYF	TGTGCCATCCAGGCAGATTACCAAGAGACCCAGTACTTC
TRBD1	TRBJ2-7	TRBV27	.	CASSLRQGIGSYEQYF	TGTGCCAGCAGTCTCCGACAGGGGATAGGCTCCTACGAGCAGTACTTC
.	TRBJ1-5	TRBV28	.	CASSLGGVIPQHF	TGTGCCAGCAGTTTAGGGGGGGTGATACCCCAGCATTTT
TRBD1	TRBJ2-5	TRBV12-5	.	CASGLGQGYETQYF	TGTGCTAGTGGCCTGGGACAGGGCTATGAGACCCAGTACTTC
.	TRBJ1-5	TRBV28	.	CASSLFPGENQPQHF	TGTGCCAGCAGTTTATTCCCAGGGGAAAATCAGCCCCAGCATTTT
.	TRBJ1-2	TRBV19	.	CASSTRQDFNYGYTF	TGTGCCAGTAGTACCCGACAGGATTTTAACTATGGCTACACCTTC
.	TRBJ2-7	TRBV20-1	.	CSAFAYEQYF	TGCAGTGCTTTTGCGTACGAGCAGTACTTC
TRBD1	TRBJ1-4	TRBV28	once	CASSLLDRAGEKLFF	TGTGCCAGCAGTTTACTTGACAGGGCGGGTGAAAAACTGTTTTTT
.	TRBJ1-2	TRBV6-2/TRBV6-3	.	CASSPTVSYGYTF	TGTGCCAGCAGTCCGACAGTAAGCTATGGCTACACCTTC
.	TRBJ2-2	TRBV7-2	once	CASSLGGARMAGELFF	TGTGCCAGCAGCTTGGGCGGGGCACGTATGGCCGGGGAGCTGTTTTTT
TRBD1	TRBJ1-2	TRBV27	.	CASSLRDRVGYGYTF	TGTGCCAGCAGTTTAAGGGACAGGGTGGGGTATGGCTACACCTTC
TRBD1	TRBJ1-4	TRBV5-1	once	CASSYPSGGNEKLFF	TGCGCCAGCAGCTACCCTTCAGGGGGGAATGAAAAACTGTTTTTT
.	TRBJ2-5	TRBV3-1/TRBV3-2	many	CASSQVAWGRETQYF	TGTGCCAGCAGCCAAGTTGCTTGGGGGAGGGAGACCCAGTACTTC
TRBD1	TRBJ1-1	TRBV7-3	.	CASSPGTGGWNTEAFF	TGTGCCAGCAGCCCCGGGACAGGGGGCTGGAACACTGAAGCTTTCTTT
TRBD1	TRBJ2-2	TRBV5-1	.	CASSSGQGALTGELFF	TGCGCCAGCAGCAGCGGACAGGGGGCGCTGACCGGGGAGCTGTTTTTT
TRBD1	TRBJ1-2	TRBV5-1	few	CASSFGTGGNYGYTF	TGCGCCAGCAGCTTCGGGACAGGGGGCAACTATGGCTACACCTTC
.	TRBJ1-2	TRBV5-4	.	CASTGRGTYGYTF	TGTGCCAGCACTGGAAGGGGAACGTATGGCTACACCTTC
TRBD1	TRBJ1-5	TRBV2	once	CASSRTGAGNQPQHF	TGTGCCAGCAGTAGAACAGGGGCTGGCAATCAGCCCCAGCATTTT
TRBD2	TRBJ2-7	TRBV27	.	CASSSSGTSGRLYEQYF	TGTGCCAGCAGTTCCTCCGGGACTAGCGGGAGGTTATACGAGCAGTACTTC
TRBD1	TRBJ1-2	TRBV7-6	.	CASSSQTGGAYGYTF	TGTGCCAGCAGCTCGCAAACAGGGGGCGCGTATGGCTACACCTTC
TRBD2	TRBJ2-2	TRBV6-5	.	CASTPGLASTGELFF	TGTGCCAGCACCCCGGGACTAGCGTCTACCGGGGAGCTGTTTTTT
TRBD2	TRBJ2-1	TRBV2	.	CATPGRSLKMTSVNPDNEQFF	TGTGCCACCCCGGGCAGATCCCTTAAGATGACTAGCGTGAACCCCGACAATGAGCAGTTCTTC
.	TRBJ2-7	TRBV30	.	CAWTPGRNEQYF	TGTGCCTGGACCCCAGGTAGAAACGAGCAGTACTTC
.	TRBJ1-3	TRBV18	.	CASSPPGGPGNTIYF	TGTGCCAGCTCACCACCCGGAGGGCCTGGAAACACCATATATTTT
.	TRBJ2-5	TRBV7-9	.	CASSPPGTQYF	TGTGCCAGCAGCCCACCGGGGACCCAGTACTTC
TRBD2	TRBJ2-2	TRBV28	.	CASSGGGTNTGELFF	TGTGCCAGCTCTGGCGGGGGGACGAACACCGGGGAGCTGTTTTTT
.	TRBJ2-7	TRBV5-1	.	CASSLDPAGEQYF	TGCGCCAGCAGCCTTGACCCCGCAGGCGAGCAGTACTTC
TRBD1	TRBJ2-6	TRBV7-2	.	CASSGRTGTGANVLTF	TGTGCCAGCAGCGGGCGGACAGGGACTGGGGCCAACGTCCTGACTTTC
TRBD1	TRBJ1-2	TRBV15	.	CATSRDNRGDGYTF	TGTGCCACCAGCAGAGATAACAGGGGGGATGGCTACACCTTC
TRBD2	TRBJ2-7	TRBV28	.	CASRHELAGDSYEQYF	TGTGCCAGCAGACACGAACTAGCGGGAGATAGTTACGAGCAGTACTTC
TRBD1	TRBJ1-3	TRBV30	.	CAWSQQGAQSGNTIYF	TGTGCCTGGAGTCAACAGGGGGCGCAAAGTGGAAACACCATATATTTT